Below, 19 T cell receptor beta chains from the same sample are listed, as sequenced in a study of blood T cell repertoires in COVID-19. Repertoires were generated with immunoSEQ multiplex PCR, while TCRdb's copy carries only in-frame clones and drops some. The profile shows around 200,000 clones, approximately 83% of them singletons. The source material was peripheral blood. These receptors all come from a human donor with active or convalescent COVID-19. The donor label of this sample is uncertain.

J is TRBJ2-2 and V is TRBV27, with D maybe TRBD1 (5 bases). This CDR3 comprises 13 residues. CDR1 is MNHEY and CDR2 is SMNVEV in the germline V gene (reference sequence). The V and J ends lost 6 bases and 7 bases respectively, with 12 bases between them. The CDR3 region has the DNA TGTGCCAGCAGCCAAACAGGCAGCGGGGAGCTGTTTTTT. The encoded protein is CASSQTGSGELFF.

CDR3 coding DNA: TGTGCCAGCAGCCAAGATGGGGCAGGGAATCAGCCCCAGCATTTT. Its translation: CASSQDGAGNQPQHF. The chain recombines TRBV3-1 (or the pseudogene TRBV3-2) with TRBJ1-5; D is perhaps TRBD1 (5 bases). The germline gives CDR1 LGHDT, CDR2 YNNKEL (reference sequence). Deletions cut 0 bases from V and 4 bases from J, with 10 bases between. The CDR3 length is 15 residues.

The chain has TRBV7-6 and TRBJ1-1; D perhaps matches TRBD1 (5 bases). Germline V gene sequence: CDR1 SGHVS, CDR2 FNYEAQ. The V end was cut by 3 bases, the J end by 3 bases, with 8 bases between. This CDR3 contains 13 residues. CDR3 sequence (DNA): TGTGCCAGCAGCTTCTTACAGGACACTGAAGCTTTCTTT. This gives the protein CASSFLQDTEAFF.

The chain uses TRBV29-1 and TRBJ1-5; TRBD1 is a possible D gene (6 bases). V shed 7 bases and J shed 6 bases, with 19 bases lying between them. The CDR3 has 14 amino acids. The germline CDR1 and CDR2 sequences are SQVTM and ANQGSEA. The chain's CDR3 is CSALTGGAGQPQHF. The DNA for the CDR3 is TGCAGCGCCCTCACGGGGGGGGCCGGTCAGCCCCAGCATTTT.

This rearrangement joins TRBV9 to TRBJ2-7, with 10 bases aligning to TRBD1. CDR3 length: 14 residues. With 4 bases clipped from V and 2 bases from J, the junction kept 3 bases outside the gene matches. Germline V lookup: CDR1 SGDLS, CDR2 YYNGEE. CDR3 sequence reads: CASSYGQGAYEQYF. The CDR3, as DNA: TGTGCCAGCAGCTACGGACAGGGGGCCTACGAGCAGTACTTC.

V is TRBV12-5 and J is TRBJ1-2; 11 bases are a match to TRBD1. V was clipped by 7 bases and J by 7 bases; unmatched bases: 20. The CDR3 extends over 18 amino acids. Germline CDR1 is LGHNT and CDR2 is FRNRAP. The chain's CDR3 is CASAPSAGTGGGLGGYTF. The DNA for the CDR3 is TGTGCTAGTGCTCCCTCAGCCGGGACAGGGGGAGGACTGGGTGGCTACACCTTC.

The chain combines TRBV27 with TRBJ1-1; perhaps TRBD1 as D (5 bases). V shed 4 bases and J shed 3 bases, with 12 bases lying between them. Per germline, CDR1 MNHEY and CDR2 SMNVEV (reference sequence). This CDR3 comprises 14 residues. DNA of the CDR3: TGTGCCAGCAGTTCGCAGGGTTGGGACACTGAAGCTTTCTTT. It codes for CASSSQGWDTEAFF.

The rearrangement joins TRBV19 to TRBJ1-1; D uncertain. In germline, CDR1 is LNHDA, CDR2 SQIVND (reference sequence). The CDR3 loop spans 13 amino acids. V was trimmed by 5 bases and J by 1 base, leaving 8 bases between them. The CDR3 DNA reads as TGTGCCAGTAGTGTCTCAGGGAACACTGAAGCTTTCTTT. Its protein product is CASSVSGNTEAFF.

The rearrangement uses TRBV11-3 and TRBJ2-2; tentative D call: TRBD2 (7 bases). CDR1 is SGHNT and CDR2 is YENEEA in the germline V gene. CDR3 length: 15 residues. V was shortened by 8 bases and J by 7 bases, with 20 bases between the two germline ends. CDR3 DNA sequence: TGTGCCAGCGGGGGGGCCGGACCTCTCGGCGGGGAGCTGTTTTTT. Its protein is CASGGAGPLGGELFF.

V gene TRBV24-1 combines with J gene TRBJ1-1, with TRBD1 matching 10 bases. The trim removed 7 bases at V and 6 bases at J, leaving 22 bases unmatched. The CDR3 spans 19 residues. Germline CDR1 reads KGHDR; CDR2 reads SFDVKD. The CDR3 nucleotides are TGTGCCACCAGGGCTCGGAGTGAGGGGACAGGGGCCGCCCGGGCTGAAGCTTTCTTT. Protein: CATRARSEGTGAARAEAFF.

CDR3 DNA: TGTGCCAGCAGCTTGTTGTCGGTACTCGGCACTGAAGCTTTCTTT. Translating it yields CASSLLSVLGTEAFF. The chain joins TRBV7-2 to TRBJ1-1; D is unclear. The CDR3 is 15 amino acids. CDR1 is SGHTA, CDR2 FQGNSA, per germline. Trimming took off 3 bases at V and 4 bases at J, with 15 bases between the two ends.

V is TRBV1 and J is TRBJ2-7; the table's D call, TRBD2, was not checked against the DNA. TRBV1 is recorded as a pseudogene. CDR3 size: 17 residues. In DNA, the CDR3 is TGCACCAGCAGCTCCTTAGTTAGCGGGAGAGAAACCTACGAGCAGTACTTC. This sequence encodes CTSSSLVSGRETYEQYF.

This chain joins TRBV7-9 and TRBJ2-3; 8 bases are shared with TRBD2. The germline CDR1 and CDR2 sequences are SEHNR and FQNEAQ (reference sequence). J gave up 1 base and V 5 bases, and 8 bases lay outside the gene matches. The CDR3 sequence is 16 residues long. Here the CDR3 reads CASSLTSGAGTDTQYF. The DNA for the CDR3 is TGTGCCAGCAGCCTAACTAGCGGAGCGGGCACAGATACGCAGTATTTT.

The V gene is TRBV2, the J gene TRBJ2-1, with D tentatively TRBD1 (5 bases). V was cut by 6 bases and J by 5 bases, with 14 bases left in between. From germline, CDR1 is SNHLY and CDR2 FYNNEI. This CDR3 contains 14 residues. The CDR3 region has the DNA TGTGCCAGCAGCCGCGACAGAAATAACAATGAGCAGTTCTTC. It specifies CASSRDRNNNEQFF.

This clone was seen once. The chain carries TRBV4-3 and TRBJ1-4, with D possibly matching TRBD1 (5 bases). The germline CDR1 and CDR2 sequences are LGHNA and YSLEER. Trimming stripped 0 bases from V and 3 bases from J, with 14 bases between. This CDR3 has 17 amino acids. CDR3 loop: CASSQDGAFGSNEKLFF. The CDR3 nucleotides read TGCGCCAGCAGCCAAGATGGGGCCTTTGGGTCTAATGAAAAACTGTTTTTT.

This chain uses TRBV24-1 with TRBJ1-1; TRBD1 is a possible D gene (6 bases). The CDR3 consists of 13 residues. Trimming took off 4 bases at V and 10 bases at J, with 15 bases between the two ends. Per the germline V gene, CDR1 is KGHDR and CDR2 is SFDVKD. CDR3: CATSDSGAKGAFF. Written as DNA, the CDR3 is TGTGCCACCAGTGACTCAGGGGCGAAGGGAGCTTTCTTT.

The rearrangement joins TRBV10-3 to TRBJ2-7; D may be TRBD2 (8 bases). Germline loops: CDR1 ENHRY, CDR2 SYGVKD. This CDR3 is 16 amino acids long. V was cut by 10 bases and J by 0 bases, with 22 bases left in between. CDR3 in DNA: TGTGCCACCGGGGGGGGGTATGGACAGGTCTCCTACGAGCAGTACTTC. Residues: CATGGGYGQVSYEQYF.

The J gene is TRBJ1-3, the V gene TRBV29-1; D is perhaps TRBD1 (6 bases). The germline gives CDR1 SQVTM, CDR2 ANQGSEA. V lost 6 bases to trimming and J lost 0 bases, with 18 bases between them. CDR3 size: 16 residues. CDR3 protein: CSVGTTGKSSGNTIYF. CDR3 nucleotide sequence: TGCAGCGTGGGTACTACAGGGAAGAGCTCTGGAAACACCATATATTTT.

The chain joins TRBV24-1 to TRBJ2-7; 8 nucleotides align to TRBD2. The CDR3 runs 16 residues. The V gene end was trimmed by 5 bases and the J gene end by 0 bases; junction bases not matched to a gene: 8. Germline V lookup: CDR1 KGHDR, CDR2 SFDVKD. The CDR3 nucleotides read TGTGCCACCAGTGCCCCCGGGAGGGACCTCTCCTACGAGCAGTACTTC. This sequence encodes CATSAPGRDLSYEQYF.